These 32 T cell receptor beta chains originate from one sample sequenced in a study of CD8 T cells in Susac syndrome. RNA totalling roughly 0.45 to 1 ug underwent reverse transcription with random hexamers. Using its own MiXCR run on the immunoSEQ multiplex PCR reads, TCRdb lists one record per CDR3 protein. Here the sample spans 200,000 or so distinct CDR3 sequences, roughly 95% being singletons. The sample was CD4+ T cells from PBMCs. These receptors all come from a human donor with multiple sclerosis.

The CDR3 DNA sequence: TGTGCCAGTAGTACTATTGACAGGGCGAACAATGAGCAGTTCTTC. It specifies CASSTIDRANNEQFF. The chain is built from TRBV19 and TRBJ2-1, with TRBD1 identical over 7 bases. The germline V gene has CDR1 LNHDA and CDR2 SQIVND (reference sequence). The J segment lost 5 bases and the V segment lost 4 bases, leaving 8 bases of the junction unmatched. The CDR3 is 15 amino acids.

V gene TRBV29-1 combines with J gene TRBJ1-2, with unresolved D. CDR1 is SQVTM and CDR2 is ANQGSEA in the germline V gene. V was trimmed by 6 bases and J by 4 bases, leaving 9 bases between them. The CDR3 is made up of 11 amino acids. CDR3 DNA: TGCAGCGTAACGGACCGCTATGGCTACACCTTC. This gives the protein CSVTDRYGYTF. The complete variable domain, with remaining parts taken from reference TRBV29-1 and TRBJ1-2, reads SAVISQKPSRDICQRGTSLTIQCQVDSQVTMMFWYRQQPGQSLTLIATANQGSEATYESGFVIDKFPISRPNLTFSTLTVSNMSPEDSSIYLCSVTDRYGYTFGSGTRLTVV.

The V call is TRBV20-1, the J call TRBJ2-3; weak D call: TRBD1 (6 bases). Germline V gives CDR1 DFQATT, CDR2 SNEGSKA (reference sequence). The CDR3 runs 14 residues. The ends were cut back, 0 bases at V and 0 bases at J, with 7 bases in the middle. CDR3 sequence: CSARDQGSTDTQYF. The DNA for the CDR3 is TGCAGTGCTAGAGATCAGGGGAGCACAGATACGCAGTATTTT.

This clonotype has only a few counts. This chain links TRBV20-1 with TRBJ2-3, with unresolved D. Trimming removed 3 bases from V and 2 bases from J, with 6 bases in between. This CDR3 spans 12 amino acids. Germline V gene data show CDR1 as DFQATT and CDR2 as SNEGSKA (reference sequence). CDR3 region: CSASGNTDTQYF. The CDR3 DNA follows: TGCAGTGCTAGCGGAAACACAGATACGCAGTATTTT.

This sequence joins TRBV2 and TRBJ2-1, with D hard to call. Germline lookup yields CDR1 SNHLY and CDR2 FYNNEI. The V gene lost 6 bases and the J gene lost 7 bases, with 13 bases spanning the gap. The CDR3 runs 13 residues. Here the CDR3 reads CASRAYSGNEQFF. The CDR3 DNA reads TGTGCCAGCAGGGCCTACAGTGGGAATGAGCAGTTCTTC.

This chain joins TRBV30 and TRBJ2-5; D is possibly TRBD1 (6 bases). In germline, CDR1 is GTSNPN, CDR2 SVGIG (reference sequence). The CDR3 extends over 12 amino acids. V dropped 7 bases and J dropped 5 bases, with 14 bases sitting between them. The CDR3 bases are TGTGCCTCAAACAGGGCCGGGGAGACCCAGTACTTC. Encoded protein: CASNRAGETQYF.

This CDR3 reads CSARDWYRNTGELFF. CDR3 bases: TGCAGTGCTAGAGATTGGTACCGGAACACCGGGGAGCTGTTTTTT. The V gene is TRBV20-1, the J gene TRBJ2-2; D ambiguous. Germline V gives CDR1 DFQATT, CDR2 SNEGSKA (reference sequence). This CDR3 has 15 residues. Between the trimmed V and J ends, which lost 0 bases and 1 base, there was a span of 9 bases.

V is TRBV29-1 and J is TRBJ1-1, with TRBD1 matching 8 bases. The germline gives CDR1 SQVTM, CDR2 ANQGSEA. CDR3 size: 15 residues. V lost 4 bases to trimming and J lost 0 bases; unmatched junction nucleotides: 7. As DNA, the CDR3 is TGCAGCGTTGTTGGCGACAGGGGTATGAACACTGAAGCTTTCTTT. It translates to CSVVGDRGMNTEAFF.

This clonotype was observed once. J is TRBJ1-2 and V is TRBV30; D remains ambiguous. V was shortened by 4 bases and J by 9 bases, with 15 bases between the two germline ends. Germline values: CDR1 GTSNPN, CDR2 SVGIG (reference sequence). The CDR3 contains 12 residues. The CDR3 loop reads CAWTSLSYRYTF. In DNA, the CDR3 is TGTGCCTGGACCTCTTTATCTTACCGCTACACCTTC. The complete variable domain, with remaining parts taken from reference TRBV30 and TRBJ1-2, reads SQTIHQWPATLVQPVGSPLSLECTVEGTSNPNLYWYRQAAGRGLQLLFYSVGIGQISSEVPQNLSASRPQDRQFILSSKKLLLSDSGFYLCAWTSLSYRYTFGSGTRLTVV.

This chain joins TRBV5-1 and TRBJ2-7; 13 bases are a match to TRBD2. There are 16 residues in the CDR3. V lost 3 bases and J lost 0; bases outside the gene matches: 3. CDR1 is SGHRS and CDR2 is YFSETQ in the germline V gene. This CDR3 reads CASSSLAGGSSYEQYF. The DNA for the CDR3 is TGCGCCAGCAGCTCACTAGCGGGAGGGAGCTCCTACGAGCAGTACTTC. The full variable domain, its missing parts supplied by reference TRBV5-1 and TRBJ2-7, is KAGVTQTPRYLIKTRGQQVTLSCSPISGHRSVSWYQQTPGQGLQFLFEYFSETQRNKGNFPGRFSGRQFSNSRSEMNVSTLELGDSALYLCASSSLAGGSSYEQYFGPGTRLTVT.

The J gene is TRBJ1-2, the V gene TRBV5-4; no clear D gene. Germline V CDR1 and CDR2: SGHNT, YYREEE (reference sequence). V lost 0 bases and J 3 bases, leaving 6 bases between the germline ends. CDR3 length: 13 residues. CDR3 coding DNA: TGTGCCAGCAGCTTGGACAACTACTATGGCTACACCTTC. Translation: CASSLDNYYGYTF.

The V call is TRBV19, the J call TRBJ2-5; the match to TRBD1 covers 7 bases. The germline CDR1 and CDR2 sequences are LNHDA and SQIVND (reference sequence). The CDR3 runs to 17 residues. V gave up 3 bases and J gave up 5 bases; unmatched junction bases: 15. This chain's CDR3 is CASSMGRDRVGQETQYF. The DNA of the CDR3 is TGTGCCAGTAGTATGGGACGAGACAGGGTAGGTCAGGAGACCCAGTACTTC.

The gene calls are TRBV27 and TRBJ1-1; D gene uncertain. The CDR3 loop spans 13 amino acids. CDR1 is MNHEY, CDR2 SMNVEV, per germline (reference sequence). Deletions cut 0 bases from V and 3 bases from J, with 5 bases between. CDR3 in DNA: TGTGCCAGCAGTTTATCGCGCGACACTGAAGCTTTCTTT. Translating gives CASSLSRDTEAFF.

This clonotype has just one count. The rearrangement links TRBV12-5 to TRBJ2-3, with TRBD2 matching 7 bases. CDR1 is LGHNT and CDR2 is FRNRAP in the germline V gene. J was trimmed by 3 bases and V by 3 bases; bases with no gene match: 6. CDR3 length equals 15 residues. CDR3 sequence (DNA): TGTGCTAGTGGTTTCCAGCGGGGTCGGACAGATACGCAGTATTTT. Amino acid sequence: CASGFQRGRTDTQYF.

This sequence joins TRBV7-2 and TRBJ1-2; 8 nucleotides agree with TRBD1. The CDR3 consists of 15 residues. V lost 5 bases and J lost 4; bases outside the gene matches: 9. From germline, CDR1 is SGHTA and CDR2 FQGNSA. The CDR3 sequence is CASSGGQGRGYGYTF. The CDR3 DNA reads as TGTGCCAGCAGCGGCGGACAGGGCCGGGGCTATGGCTACACCTTC.

V gene TRBV20-1 combines with J gene TRBJ2-1, with 9 bases identical to TRBD2. The germline V gene encodes CDR1 DFQATT and CDR2 SNEGSKA (reference sequence). This CDR3 has 15 residues. Trimming removed 5 bases from V and 9 bases from J; junction bases left unmatched: 14. Written as DNA, the CDR3 is TGCAGTGCTGCTAGCGGGGATGGGGGGGGGAGTGAGCAGTTCTTC. This codes for CSAASGDGGGSEQFF.

This clonotype has a single count. The chain has TRBV19 and TRBJ1-1; 9 bases fit TRBD1. Trimming cost V 6 bases and J 5 bases; bases outside gene matches: 10. The CDR3 contains 15 residues. Germline V gene lookup returns CDR1 LNHDA and CDR2 SQIVND (reference sequence). The CDR3 loop is CASSGAGTGKTEAFF. CDR3 nucleotides: TGTGCCAGTAGCGGTGCCGGGACAGGGAAAACTGAAGCTTTCTTT. The full variable domain, completed using reference TRBV19 and TRBJ1-1, is DGGITQSPKYLFRKEGQNVTLSCEQNLNHDAMYWYRQDPGQGLRLIYYSQIVNDFQKGDIAEGYSVSREKKESFPLTVTSAQKNPTAFYLCASSGAGTGKTEAFFGQGTRLTVV.

The chain joins TRBV20-1 to TRBJ2-5, with a tentative D call TRBD2 (5 bases). The CDR3 loop spans 14 amino acids. Looked up from germline, CDR1 is DFQATT and CDR2 is SNEGSKA (reference sequence). V lost 4 bases to trimming and J lost 1 base, with 13 bases between them. CDR3 amino acids: CSAMSSLAQETQYF. For the CDR3, the DNA is TGCAGTGCTATGTCTAGCCTGGCCCAAGAGACCCAGTACTTC.

This clonotype has only one observation. The rearrangement joins TRBV18 to TRBJ2-1; the match to TRBD2 covers 13 bases. CDR1 and CDR2 (germline): KGHSH, LQKENI. This CDR3 comprises 18 residues. J lost 6 bases, V lost 4 bases, and 12 bases had no gene match. The CDR3 sequence is CASSRDKGLAGFSNEQFF. The CDR3 DNA sequence: TGTGCCAGCTCACGGGATAAGGGACTAGCGGGATTTAGCAATGAGCAGTTCTTC.

V and J are TRBV3-1 and TRBJ1-4; 11 bases are shared with TRBD1. With 4 bases clipped from V and 6 bases from J, the junction kept 4 bases outside the gene matches. The CDR3 sequence is 15 residues long. Per the germline V gene, CDR1 is LGHDT and CDR2 is YNNKEL (reference sequence). The CDR3 DNA sequence: TGTGCCAGCAGCCGGGGACAGGGGGAGGATGAAAAACTGTTTTTT. Translation gives CASSRGQGEDEKLFF.

Only one count was recorded for this clonotype. The J gene is TRBJ2-5, the V gene TRBV2, with D hard to call. Per the germline V gene, CDR1 is SNHLY and CDR2 is FYNNEI. This CDR3 is 12 amino acids long. V gave up 4 bases and J gave up 2 bases, with 5 bases separating them. CDR3 amino acids: CASSGNQETQYF. In nucleotides, the CDR3 is TGTGCCAGCAGTGGAAATCAAGAGACCCAGTACTTC. The variable domain in full, completed from reference TRBV2 and TRBJ2-5, reads EPEVTQTPSHQVTQMGQEVILRCVPISNHLYFYWYRQILGQKVEFLVSFYNNEISEKSEIFDDQFSVERPDGSNFTLKIRSTKLEDSAMYFCASSGNQETQYFGPGTRLLVL.

The chain combines TRBV20-1 with TRBJ2-1, with D unresolved. Germline CDR1 reads DFQATT; CDR2 reads SNEGSKA (reference sequence). This CDR3 region has 14 residues. With 0 bases removed from V and 8 bases from J, the gap between germline ends came to 14 bases. The CDR3 DNA reads as TGCAGTGCTAGAGATAAGGCAGATTTAGATGAGCAGTTCTTC. Translated: CSARDKADLDEQFF.

The chain combines TRBV29-1 with TRBJ1-2, with a possible D match to TRBD1 (6 bases). The germline CDR1 and CDR2 sequences are SQVTM and ANQGSEA. This CDR3 is built from 12 residues. Trimming cost V 7 bases and J 6 bases, with 15 bases left between them. The DNA of the CDR3 is TGCAGCGCCCTAGACAGGAGTAATGGCTACACCTTC. Translated: CSALDRSNGYTF.

The V call is TRBV19, the J call TRBJ2-1, with 9 bases lining up with TRBD2. The CDR3 has 15 amino acids. Germline V gene data show CDR1 as LNHDA and CDR2 as SQIVND (reference sequence). V lost 6 bases and J lost 2; bases outside the gene matches: 5. The CDR3 spells CASRVRGGTYNEQFF. CDR3 nucleotides: TGTGCCAGTAGGGTGCGGGGGGGGACCTACAATGAGCAGTTCTTC.

V is TRBV3-1 and J is TRBJ2-3, with unresolved D. Trimming removed 0 bases from V and 9 bases from J, with 13 bases in between. This CDR3 comprises 14 residues. Germline lookup yields CDR1 LGHDT and CDR2 YNNKEL (reference sequence). The CDR3 region is CASSQESAFATQYF. For the CDR3, the DNA is TGTGCCAGCAGCCAAGAATCGGCGTTTGCAACGCAGTATTTT.

This sequence joins TRBV6-6 and TRBJ1-2; D might be TRBD1 (6 bases). Germline V gene data show CDR1 as MNHNY and CDR2 as SVGAGI (reference sequence). Deletions cut 6 bases from V and 6 bases from J, with 17 bases between. CDR3 length: 14 amino acids. The CDR3 protein is CASRLRDTGDGYTF. CDR3 nucleotides: TGTGCCAGCAGGCTCCGGGACACCGGGGATGGCTACACCTTC.

The genes are TRBV30 and TRBJ2-7, with a possible D match to TRBD2 (5 bases). Trimming stripped 5 bases from V and 3 bases from J, with 14 bases between. Per germline, CDR1 GTSNPN and CDR2 SVGIG (reference sequence). This CDR3 is built from 13 residues. The CDR3 protein is CAWAPREGYEQYF. In DNA form, the CDR3 reads TGTGCCTGGGCCCCGAGAGAGGGCTACGAGCAGTACTTC.

This chain uses TRBV30 with TRBJ1-2; D is possibly TRBD1 (5 bases). Trimming shortened V by 8 bases and J by 4 bases, and 23 bases separated the two germline ends. Germline V CDR1 and CDR2: GTSNPN, SVGIG (reference sequence). The CDR3 is 15 amino acids. The CDR3 reads CAAYSGYAGGYGYTF. The DNA of the CDR3 is TGTGCCGCCTATTCCGGCTACGCTGGGGGCTATGGCTACACCTTC.

The V gene is TRBV18, the J gene TRBJ1-3; possibly TRBD1 for D (5 bases). V was clipped by 1 base and J by 6 bases, with 13 bases between them. Germline assignment: CDR1 KGHSH and CDR2 LQKENI. This CDR3 has 15 residues. The CDR3 is CASSPRGTSKNTIYF. In DNA, the CDR3 is TGTGCCAGCTCACCACGCGGGACTTCTAAAAACACCATATATTTT.

The chain employs TRBV9 and TRBJ1-2, with a weak D call TRBD1 (5 bases). The CDR3 runs 15 residues. Trimming stripped 0 bases from V and 2 bases from J, with 11 bases between. Germline CDR1 reads SGDLS; CDR2 reads YYNGEE. Here the CDR3 DNA reads TGTGCCAGCAGCGTAGGCGGCAGGGCCAACTATGGCTACACCTTC. Protein product: CASSVGGRANYGYTF. The entire variable domain, with the rest obtained from reference TRBV9 and TRBJ1-2, is as follows: DSGVTQTPKHLITATGQRVTLRCSPRSGDLSVYWYQQSLDQGLQFLIQYYNGEERAKGNILERFSAQQFPDLHSELNLSSLELGDSALYFCASSVGGRANYGYTFGSGTRLTVV.

This clonotype was observed once. CDR3 DNA: TGTGCCAGCTCATCGGACAGCCCTAATGAAAAACTGTTTTTT. Translated: CASSSDSPNEKLFF. V gene TRBV18 combines with J gene TRBJ1-4; perhaps TRBD1 as D (6 bases). Per germline, CDR1 KGHSH and CDR2 LQKENI. The CDR3 is made up of 14 amino acids. Trimming took 5 bases from V and 3 from J, leaving 10 bases between them. The full variable domain, in which reference TRBV18 and TRBJ1-4 provide the parts outside the CDR3, is NAGVMQNPRHLVRRRGQEARLRCSPMKGHSHVYWYRQLPEEGLKFMVYLQKENIIDESGMPKERFSAEFPKEGPSILRIQQVVRGDSAAYFCASSSDSPNEKLFFGSGTQLSVL.

The chain employs TRBV20-1 and TRBJ2-1; D is possibly TRBD2 (6 bases). CDR3 length equals 16 residues. Deletions cut 5 bases from V and 8 bases from J, with 25 bases between. Germline lookup yields CDR1 DFQATT and CDR2 SNEGSKA (reference sequence). The CDR3 region has the DNA TGCAGTGCTCCCAACCCGACTAGGCTCGTTAGCGATGAGCAGTTCTTC. Translation gives CSAPNPTRLVSDEQFF.